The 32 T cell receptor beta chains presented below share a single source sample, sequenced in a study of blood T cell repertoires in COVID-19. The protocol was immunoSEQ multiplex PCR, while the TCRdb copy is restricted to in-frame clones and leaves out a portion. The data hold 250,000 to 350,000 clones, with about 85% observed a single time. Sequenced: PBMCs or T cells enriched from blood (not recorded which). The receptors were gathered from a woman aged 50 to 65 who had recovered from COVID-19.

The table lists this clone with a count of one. The CDR3 DNA sequence: TGTGCCACTTCAGACAGGTGGGACACTGAAGCTTTCTTT. It specifies CATSDRWDTEAFF. V usage is TRBV2 and J usage is TRBJ1-1; a possible D gene is TRBD1 (6 bases). Germline lookup yields CDR1 SNHLY and CDR2 FYNNEI. The CDR3 spans 13 residues. Trimming stripped 10 bases from V and 3 bases from J, with 15 bases between.

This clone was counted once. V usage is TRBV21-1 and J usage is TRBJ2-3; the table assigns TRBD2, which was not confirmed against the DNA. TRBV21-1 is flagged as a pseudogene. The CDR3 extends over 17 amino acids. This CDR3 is CASSKGLAGGESDTQYF. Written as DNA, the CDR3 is TGTGCCAGCAGCAAAGGCCTAGCGGGAGGAGAGTCGGATACGCAGTATTTT.

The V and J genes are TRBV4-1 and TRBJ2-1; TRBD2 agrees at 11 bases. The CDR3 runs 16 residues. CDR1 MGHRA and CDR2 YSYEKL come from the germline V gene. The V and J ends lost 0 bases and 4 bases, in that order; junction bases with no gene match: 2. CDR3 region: CASSQEGLAEYNEQFF. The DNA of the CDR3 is TGCGCCAGCAGCCAAGAGGGACTAGCGGAATACAATGAGCAGTTCTTC.

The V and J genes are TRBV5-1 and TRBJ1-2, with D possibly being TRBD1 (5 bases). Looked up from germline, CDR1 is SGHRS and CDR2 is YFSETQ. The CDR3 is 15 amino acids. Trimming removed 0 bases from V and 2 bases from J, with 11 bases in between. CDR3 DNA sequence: TGCGCCAGCAGCTTGGCCGCAGGGCCCAACTATGGCTACACCTTC. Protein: CASSLAAGPNYGYTF.

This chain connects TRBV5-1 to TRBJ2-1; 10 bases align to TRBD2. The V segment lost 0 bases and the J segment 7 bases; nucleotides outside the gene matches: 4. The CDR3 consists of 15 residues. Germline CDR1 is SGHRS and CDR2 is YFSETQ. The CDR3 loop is CASSLGGTSANEQFF. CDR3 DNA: TGCGCCAGCAGCTTGGGAGGGACTAGCGCGAATGAGCAGTTCTTC.

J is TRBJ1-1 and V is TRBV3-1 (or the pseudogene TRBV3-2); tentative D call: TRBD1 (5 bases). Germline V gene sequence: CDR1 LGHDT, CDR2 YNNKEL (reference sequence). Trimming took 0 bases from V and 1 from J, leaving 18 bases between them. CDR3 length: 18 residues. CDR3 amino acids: CASSQEPGTGAKNTEAFF. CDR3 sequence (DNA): TGTGCCAGCAGCCAAGAGCCGGGCACAGGCGCCAAGAACACTGAAGCTTTCTTT.

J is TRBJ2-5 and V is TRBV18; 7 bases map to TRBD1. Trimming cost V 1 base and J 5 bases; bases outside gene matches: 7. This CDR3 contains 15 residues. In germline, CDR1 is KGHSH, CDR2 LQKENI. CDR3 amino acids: CASSPLRTGTETQYF. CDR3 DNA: TGTGCCAGCTCACCACTTCGGACAGGTACCGAGACCCAGTACTTC. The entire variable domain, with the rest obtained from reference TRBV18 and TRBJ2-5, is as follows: NAGVMQNPRHLVRRRGQEARLRCSPMKGHSHVYWYRQLPEEGLKFMVYLQKENIIDESGMPKERFSAEFPKEGPSILRIQQVVRGDSAAYFCASSPLRTGTETQYFGPGTRLLVL.

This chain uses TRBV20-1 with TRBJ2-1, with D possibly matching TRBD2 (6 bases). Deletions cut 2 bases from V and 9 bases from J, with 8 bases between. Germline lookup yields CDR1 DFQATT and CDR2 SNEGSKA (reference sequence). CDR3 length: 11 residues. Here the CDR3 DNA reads TGCAGTGCTAGACCGGGACTTGAGCAGTTCTTC. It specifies CSARPGLEQFF.

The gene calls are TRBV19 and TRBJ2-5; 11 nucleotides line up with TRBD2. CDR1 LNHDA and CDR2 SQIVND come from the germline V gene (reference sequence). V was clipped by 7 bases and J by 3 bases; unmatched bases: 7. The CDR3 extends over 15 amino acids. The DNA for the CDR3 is TGTGCCAGTAAAAAGCTAGCGGGAGGAGAAGAGACCCAGTACTTC. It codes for CASKKLAGGEETQYF.

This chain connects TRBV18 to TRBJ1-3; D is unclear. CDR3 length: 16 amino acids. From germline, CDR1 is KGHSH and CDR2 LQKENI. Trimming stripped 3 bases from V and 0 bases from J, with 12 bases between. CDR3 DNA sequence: TGTGCCAGCTCACCGGCCCCCCCTAGCTCTGGAAACACCATATATTTT. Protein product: CASSPAPPSSGNTIYF.

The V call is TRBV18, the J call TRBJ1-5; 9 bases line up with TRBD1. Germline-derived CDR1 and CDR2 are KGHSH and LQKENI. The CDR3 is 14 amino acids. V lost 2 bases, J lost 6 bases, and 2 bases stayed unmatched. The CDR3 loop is CASSPDRGSQPQHF. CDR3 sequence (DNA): TGTGCCAGCTCACCAGACAGGGGGTCTCAGCCCCAGCATTTT.

The chain's CDR3 is CASSHRQGAPTGELFF. The CDR3 bases are TGTGCCAGCAGCCACCGACAGGGGGCACCGACCGGGGAGCTGTTTTTT. The chain recombines TRBV7-8 with TRBJ2-2; 10 positions agree with TRBD1. J lost 5 bases, V lost 5 bases, and 8 bases had no gene match. Germline-derived CDR1 and CDR2 are SGHVS and FQNEAQ. The CDR3 has 16 amino acids.

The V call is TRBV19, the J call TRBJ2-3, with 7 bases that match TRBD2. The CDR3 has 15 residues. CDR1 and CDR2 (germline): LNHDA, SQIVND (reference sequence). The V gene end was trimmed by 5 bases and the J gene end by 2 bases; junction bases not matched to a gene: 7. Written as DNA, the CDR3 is TGTGCCAGTAGTGAGACTAGCTACTACACAGATACGCAGTATTTT. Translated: CASSETSYYTDTQYF.

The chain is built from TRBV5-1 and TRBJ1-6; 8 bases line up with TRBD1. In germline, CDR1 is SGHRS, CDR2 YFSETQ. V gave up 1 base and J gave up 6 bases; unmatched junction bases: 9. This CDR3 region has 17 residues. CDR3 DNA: TGCGCCAGCAGCTTGTATCAGGGGGCCGACGGTAATTCACCCCTCCACTTT. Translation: CASSLYQGADGNSPLHF.

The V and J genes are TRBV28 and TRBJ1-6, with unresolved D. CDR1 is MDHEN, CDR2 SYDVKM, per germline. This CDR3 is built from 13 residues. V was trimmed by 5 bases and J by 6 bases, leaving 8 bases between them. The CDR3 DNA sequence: TGTGCCAGCAGTGTAGCGGGTAATTCACCCCTCCACTTT. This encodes CASSVAGNSPLHF.

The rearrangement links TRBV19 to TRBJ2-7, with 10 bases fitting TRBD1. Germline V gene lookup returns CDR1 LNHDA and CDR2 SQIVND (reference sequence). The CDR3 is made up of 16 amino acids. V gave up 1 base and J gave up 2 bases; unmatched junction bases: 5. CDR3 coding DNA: TGTGCCAGTAGTATAGGCGGACAGGGGGTTGCCTACGAGCAGTACTTC. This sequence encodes CASSIGGQGVAYEQYF.

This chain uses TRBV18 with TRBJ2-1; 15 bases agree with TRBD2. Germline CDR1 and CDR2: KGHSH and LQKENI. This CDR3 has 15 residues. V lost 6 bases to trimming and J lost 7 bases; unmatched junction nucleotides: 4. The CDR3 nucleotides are TGTGCCAGCTCGCAGGGGACTAGCGGGAGGAATGAGCAGTTCTTC. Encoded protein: CASSQGTSGRNEQFF.

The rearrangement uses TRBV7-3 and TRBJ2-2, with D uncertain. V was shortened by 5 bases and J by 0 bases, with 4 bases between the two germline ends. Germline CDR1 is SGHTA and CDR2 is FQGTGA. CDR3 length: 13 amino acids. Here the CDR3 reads CASSPANTGELFF. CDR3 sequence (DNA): TGTGCCAGCAGCCCAGCGAACACCGGGGAGCTGTTTTTT.

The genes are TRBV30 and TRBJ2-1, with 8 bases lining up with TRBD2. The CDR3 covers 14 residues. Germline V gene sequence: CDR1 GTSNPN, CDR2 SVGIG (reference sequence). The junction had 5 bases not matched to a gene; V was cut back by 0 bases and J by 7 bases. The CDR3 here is CAWSVDGRGNEQFF. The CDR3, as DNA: TGTGCCTGGAGTGTAGACGGGAGGGGTAATGAGCAGTTCTTC. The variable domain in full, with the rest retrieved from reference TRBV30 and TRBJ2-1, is SQTIHQWPATLVQPVGSPLSLECTVEGTSNPNLYWYRQAAGRGLQLLFYSVGIGQISSEVPQNLSASRPQDRQFILSSKKLLLSDSGFYLCAWSVDGRGNEQFFGPGTRLTVL.

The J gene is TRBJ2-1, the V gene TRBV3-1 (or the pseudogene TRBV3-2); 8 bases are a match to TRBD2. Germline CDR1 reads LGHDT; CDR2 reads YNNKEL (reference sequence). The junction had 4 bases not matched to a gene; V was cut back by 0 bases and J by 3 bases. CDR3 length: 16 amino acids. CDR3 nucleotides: TGTGCCAGCAGCCAAGATGTAGCGGGAATCTACAATGAGCAGTTCTTC. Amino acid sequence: CASSQDVAGIYNEQFF.

DNA for the CDR3: TGTGCCTGGAGACCCGCCTTTGACAGGGAAGCTTTCTTT. Translated, it gives CAWRPAFDREAFF. V and J are TRBV30 and TRBJ1-1, with TRBD1 as a possible D gene (6 bases). CDR3 length: 13 residues. V dropped 3 bases and J dropped 8 bases, with 16 bases sitting between them. Germline assignment: CDR1 GTSNPN and CDR2 SVGIG (reference sequence).

The CDR3 protein is CASSLGEGNQETQYF. CDR3 sequence (DNA): TGTGCCAGCAGCTTAGGAGAGGGTAACCAAGAGACCCAGTACTTC. The chain has TRBV11-3 and TRBJ2-5; the D gene is possibly TRBD2 (5 bases). This CDR3 contains 15 residues. Trimming shortened V by 1 base and J by 0 bases, and 9 bases separated the two germline ends. CDR1 and CDR2 (germline): SGHNT, YENEEA.

The CDR3 region is CASSVDRANSPLHF. The CDR3, as DNA: TGTGCCAGCAGTGTGGACAGGGCGAATTCACCCCTCCACTTT. This chain joins TRBV2 and TRBJ1-6; the match to TRBD1 covers 8 bases. Germline V gene data show CDR1 as SNHLY and CDR2 as FYNNEI. The CDR3 loop spans 14 amino acids. Losses at the gene ends were 4 bases for V and 7 bases for J; bases not matched to a gene: 3.

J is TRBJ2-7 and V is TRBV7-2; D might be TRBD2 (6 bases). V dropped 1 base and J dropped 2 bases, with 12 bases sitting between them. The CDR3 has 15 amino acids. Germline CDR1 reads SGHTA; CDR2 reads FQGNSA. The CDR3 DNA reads TGTGCCAGCAGCTTAGGGTCTAGCGCTCCCTACGAGCAGTACTTC. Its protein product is CASSLGSSAPYEQYF.

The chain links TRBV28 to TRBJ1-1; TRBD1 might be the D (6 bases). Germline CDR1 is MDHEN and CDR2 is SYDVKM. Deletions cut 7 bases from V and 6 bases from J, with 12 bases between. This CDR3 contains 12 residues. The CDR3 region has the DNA TGTGCCAGCACAACGGGACATCCTGAAGCTTTCTTT. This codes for CASTTGHPEAFF.

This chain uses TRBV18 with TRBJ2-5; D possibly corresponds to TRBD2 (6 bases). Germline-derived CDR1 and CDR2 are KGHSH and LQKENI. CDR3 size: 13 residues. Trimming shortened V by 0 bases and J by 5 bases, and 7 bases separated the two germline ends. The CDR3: CASSPPGRETQYF. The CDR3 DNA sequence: TGTGCCAGCTCACCACCGGGGAGGGAGACCCAGTACTTC.

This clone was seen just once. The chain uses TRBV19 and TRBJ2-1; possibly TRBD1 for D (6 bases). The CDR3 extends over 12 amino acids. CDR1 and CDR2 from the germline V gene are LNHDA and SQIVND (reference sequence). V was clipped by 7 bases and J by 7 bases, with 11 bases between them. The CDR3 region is CASTQGLNEQFF. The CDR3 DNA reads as TGTGCCAGTACACAGGGTCTGAATGAGCAGTTCTTC.

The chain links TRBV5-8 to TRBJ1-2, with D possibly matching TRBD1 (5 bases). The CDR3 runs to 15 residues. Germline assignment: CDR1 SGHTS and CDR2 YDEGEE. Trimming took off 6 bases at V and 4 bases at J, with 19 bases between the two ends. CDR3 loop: CASNRLGPASYGYTF. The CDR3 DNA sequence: TGTGCCAGCAACCGACTGGGGCCCGCTAGCTATGGCTACACCTTC. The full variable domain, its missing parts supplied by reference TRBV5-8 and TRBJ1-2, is EAGVTQSPTHLIKTRGQQATLRCSPISGHTSVYWYQQALGLGLQFLLWYDEGEERNRGNFPPRFSGRQFPNYSSELNVNALELEDSALYLCASNRLGPASYGYTFGSGTRLTVV.

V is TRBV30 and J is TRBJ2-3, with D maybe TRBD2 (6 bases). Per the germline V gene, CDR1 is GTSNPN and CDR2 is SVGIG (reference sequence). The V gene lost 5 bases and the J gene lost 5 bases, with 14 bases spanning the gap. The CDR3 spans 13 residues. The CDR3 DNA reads TGTGCCTGGGGCGGGGAAGTGAGAGATACGCAGTATTTT. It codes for CAWGGEVRDTQYF.

The CDR3 protein is CAISESAAVGEQFF. The CDR3 region has the DNA TGTGCCATCAGTGAGTCCGCCGCCGTCGGTGAGCAGTTCTTC. The chain has TRBV10-3 and TRBJ2-1; D remains ambiguous. Germline assignment: CDR1 ENHRY and CDR2 SYGVKD. V shed 0 bases and J shed 9 bases, with 12 bases lying between them. There are 14 residues in the CDR3.

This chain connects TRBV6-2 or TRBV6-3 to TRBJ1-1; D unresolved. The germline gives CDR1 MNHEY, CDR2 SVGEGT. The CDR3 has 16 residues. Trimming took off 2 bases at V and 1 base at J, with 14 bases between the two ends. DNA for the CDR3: TGTGCCAGCAGTTACAGGTCCGGGAGCCCGAACACTGAAGCTTTCTTT. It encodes CASSYRSGSPNTEAFF.

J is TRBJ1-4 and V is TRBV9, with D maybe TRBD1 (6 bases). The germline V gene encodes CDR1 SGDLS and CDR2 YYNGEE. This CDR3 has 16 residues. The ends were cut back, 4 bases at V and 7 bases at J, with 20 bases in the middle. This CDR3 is CASSSQITGFGEKLFF. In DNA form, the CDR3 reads TGTGCCAGCAGCTCCCAAATAACAGGGTTTGGTGAAAAACTGTTTTTT.